A single sample gave rise to the 14 T cell receptor beta chains below, sequenced in a study of CD8 T cells in ankylosing spondylitis. Via MiXCR, TCRdb re-called the 5' RACE reads, giving one row per CDR3 protein. The profile covers 250,000 or so distinct CDR3 sequences, with roughly a quarter appearing a single time and 0.5% to 0.65% taken by the ten largest. Sequencing used blood, either unsorted or a sorted T cell fraction (not recorded which). These receptors all come from a male donor with ankylosing spondylitis or in good health (not recorded which).

About this clonotype: This could be a read error, since a much larger clone is one nucleotide away. The J gene is TRBJ1-2, the V gene TRBV12-3 or TRBV12-4; D is ambiguous. The germline V and J ends were trimmed by 4 bases and 8 bases, with 17 bases remaining between them. This CDR3 is 14 amino acids long. The CDR3: CASSSIRLMGGYTF. The CDR3 DNA reads TGTGCCAGCAGTTCTATCCGCTTGATGGGGGGCTACACCTTC.

This clonotype was seen ten or more times. V and J are TRBV29-1 and TRBJ2-3, with 9 bases fitting TRBD2. CDR3 length: 14 amino acids. Germline V gene lookup returns CDR1 SQVTM and CDR2 ANQGSEA. V shed 4 bases, J shed 5 bases, and the junction held 7 bases outside the gene matches. CDR3: CSVARLAGLDTQYF. CDR3 DNA sequence: TGCAGCGTTGCGCGGCTAGCGGGGTTAGATACGCAGTATTTT.

There are many counts of this clonotype. This chain connects TRBV7-2 to TRBJ2-2; D is undetermined. Trimming left V 4 bases short and J 6 bases short, with 12 bases between. CDR3 length: 14 amino acids. Germline lookup yields CDR1 SGHTA and CDR2 FQGNSA. CDR3 in amino acids: CASSSGWGPGELFF. DNA of the CDR3: TGTGCCAGCAGCTCGGGCTGGGGTCCCGGGGAGCTGTTTTTT.

The genes are TRBV6-1 and TRBJ2-1; TRBD1 might be the D (6 bases). The CDR3 has 14 amino acids. CDR1 and CDR2 (germline): MNHNS, SASEGT. Trimming shortened V by 6 bases and J by 0 bases, and 9 bases separated the two germline ends. The CDR3 coding sequence is TGTGCCAGCAGACAGGGATTCTCCTACAATGAGCAGTTCTTC. This codes for CASRQGFSYNEQFF.

There are a few counts of this clonotype. The chain links TRBV20-1 to TRBJ2-7; D is possibly TRBD1 (5 bases). V was shortened by 3 bases and J by 2 bases, with 14 bases between the two germline ends. The CDR3 is 14 residues long. Germline values: CDR1 DFQATT, CDR2 SNEGSKA (reference sequence). CDR3 bases: TGCAGTGCTAGTCTCCGGACATCGGCCTACGAGCAGTACTTC. Protein: CSASLRTSAYEQYF.

The rearrangement links TRBV12-3 or TRBV12-4 to TRBJ1-6, with D maybe TRBD1 (5 bases). V lost 2 bases to trimming and J lost 9 bases, with 14 bases between them. The CDR3 totals 15 residues. The CDR3 DNA reads TGTGCCAGCAGTTTAAGTCTTCAGGGAGGTTCACCCCTCCACTTT. It is translated as CASSLSLQGGSPLHF.

The J gene is TRBJ2-7, the V gene TRBV12-3 or TRBV12-4; perhaps D is TRBD1 or TRBD2 (5 bases each). The CDR3 spans 13 residues. V shed 7 bases and J shed 6 bases, with 16 bases lying between them. The CDR3 DNA reads as TGTGCCAGCACCGGACACGAACGGGGCGAGCAGTACTTC. It encodes CASTGHERGEQYF.

This clonotype was recorded many times. The genes are TRBV29-1 and TRBJ1-4, with 9 nucleotides matching TRBD1. CDR1 SQVTM and CDR2 ANQGSEA come from the germline V gene. The J segment lost 7 bases and the V segment lost 7 bases, leaving 7 bases of the junction unmatched. The CDR3 runs 13 residues. CDR3 coding DNA: TGCAGCGCACGGGACAGGGAGGGTGAAAAACTGTTTTTT. It encodes CSARDREGEKLFF.

Concerning this clonotype itself: An end of the junction does not agree with germline; a read error may underlie this. Here the CDR3 DNA reads TGCAGTGCTAGAGATTGGGGCCAAGAGACCCAGTGCTTC. Translating gives CSARDWGQETQCF. The J gene is TRBJ2-5, the V gene TRBV20-1; TRBD1 might be the D (5 bases). CDR3 length: 13 amino acids. CDR1 and CDR2 from the germline V gene are DFQATT and SNEGSKA (reference sequence).

This clonotype was picked up many times. The chain's CDR3 is CASSGSGTPPYNEQFF. The CDR3 nucleotides are TGTGCCAGCAGTGGCTCCGGGACACCCCCCTACAATGAGCAGTTCTTC. This chain links TRBV6-1 with TRBJ2-1, with a possible D match to TRBD1 (6 bases). This CDR3 spans 16 amino acids. Germline lookup yields CDR1 MNHNS and CDR2 SASEGT. V dropped 4 bases and J dropped 2 bases, with 15 bases sitting between them.

The rearrangement joins TRBV6-5 to TRBJ1-1; D gene unclear. Between the trimmed V and J ends, which lost 6 bases and 4 bases, there was a span of 9 bases. The CDR3 has 12 amino acids. The germline gives CDR1 MNHEY, CDR2 SVGAGI. DNA for the CDR3: TGTGCCAGCAGCGGCCGGTCCACTGAAGCTTTCTTT. As protein: CASSGRSTEAFF.

This clonotype was counted between two and nine times. The V call is TRBV10-3, the J call TRBJ2-5; 7 nucleotides align to TRBD1. Trimming cost V 6 bases and J 5 bases; bases outside gene matches: 3. The CDR3 sequence is 12 residues long. The germline CDR1 and CDR2 sequences are ENHRY and SYGVKD. CDR3 region: CAISTGDETQYF. CDR3 DNA: TGTGCCATCAGCACAGGGGATGAGACCCAGTACTTC.

The chain couples TRBV7-8 to TRBJ1-6; D possibly corresponds to TRBD1 (6 bases). In germline, CDR1 is SGHVS, CDR2 FQNEAQ. V was shortened by 7 bases and J by 8 bases, with 12 bases between the two germline ends. CDR3 length equals 13 residues. CDR3: CASTGQMDSPLHF. The CDR3 DNA sequence: TGTGCCAGCACAGGACAGATGGATTCACCCCTCCACTTT.

This clonotype has a count of ten or more. The rearrangement links TRBV29-1 to TRBJ2-3, with 13 positions matching TRBD2. V was clipped by 7 bases and J by 6 bases; unmatched bases: 4. CDR1 is SQVTM and CDR2 is ANQGSEA in the germline V gene. This CDR3 has 13 residues. The DNA of the CDR3 is TGCAGCGCTGGGACTAGCGGGGTGGATACGCAGTATTTT. It encodes CSAGTSGVDTQYF.